This TCR beta chain appears in the sequencing data of a study of cytomegalovirus exposure and HLA in healthy donors listed by TCRdb under 2017. Some background on the complete study: An earlier analysis of several hundred of the donors reported approximately 300 Gb of sequence data and about 100 million unique TCR beta sequences from some 180 million T cells. In addition to the first cohort of approximately 670 subjects, a separate validation cohort of 120 different subjects was used. Rather than drawing on any new phenotypic data, the later analysis identified candidate immune exposures from TCR beta sequences and the way those sequences occurred across donors. Alongside the repertoire data, information on donor age, sex, ethnicity and CMV serostatus was compiled. The T cell repertoires of 670 or so subjects were profiled by immunosequencing and related to cytomegalovirus serostatus. To predict cytomegalovirus infection status, the study combined high-throughput TCR immunosequencing, statistical association of individual TCRs with disease status, and machine learning. Class I and class II HLA loci were covered by the typing at four-digit resolution. In an earlier analysis of roughly 540 of the donors, high-throughput TCR beta sequencing was used to judge whether each TCR beta V gene segment behaved as functional or pseudogenic. Of the roughly 410 genotyped donors, roughly 76% were placed in the genetic ancestry cluster associated with self-reported Caucasian donors. A later genetic analysis used genome-wide SNP genotypes for 398 of the 666 donors, treating that subset as a discovery cohort. An early release covering about 600 HLA-typed donors comprised about 300 gigabases of sequencing data and roughly 85 million unique TCR sequences. In a later analysis, previously published TCR beta repertoires from 550 to 750 donors were re-analyzed and high-resolution HLA genotyping was added so that TCR occurrence patterns could be studied. All discovery cohort repertoires had been generated using a single sequencing platform. The number of donors typed differed by locus, with about 629-630 for A, B, C, DRB1 and DQB1, about 500 for DQA1, 600 to 610 for DPA1, and under 490 for DPB1. Among a few hundred genotyped donors of the cohort, an average of around 240,000 unique TCR beta nucleotide sequences were sequenced per donor, roughly 20% of them non-productive. Roughly five DR-DQ haplotypes were handled as single units for association and clustering, since linkage in the cohort was strong. The study aimed to test whether signatures of past pathogen exposure could be identified by cataloging public T cell receptors. What the study reported, not specific to this receptor: The authors suggested that the approach could potentially be extended to other disease states and immunological phenotypes. Because counts were too low, 15 or so rarely observed V segments, including chromosome 9 orphons, were excluded from the earlier analysis of roughly 580 of the donors. The classifier was reported to diagnose cytomegalovirus status with high specificity and sensitivity in both the original cohort and the validation cohort. In vitro tests confirmed that a few of the cytomegalovirus-associated TCR beta chains recognize cytomegalovirus antigens. Only TCR beta chains were sequenced in this cohort, and the absence of alpha or paired-chain data limited detectable features. Linkage disequilibrium might explain the correlated functional status among segregating V segments, but an unknown experimental factor could not be excluded. The study gave a list of roughly 150 TCR beta chains associated with cytomegalovirus. A later analysis reported that several top co-occurrence clusters appeared linked to parvovirus B19, influenza, CMV and Epstein-Barr virus. In a later analysis, TCR association rates were found to vary across HLA loci, with the most associated TCRs seen for DRB1 alleles and the fewest for HLA-C alleles. V-gene and J-gene trimming of TCR beta chains was associated with a missense DCLRE1C variant in a later genetic analysis, and the association was replicated in an independent cohort. Most TCR sequences were seen in very few donors, while some public TCRs were found in many individuals. Sequencing depth was assumed to be roughly uniform across donors in the presence/absence analyses, though that assumption may not hold. HLA typing was unavailable for some donors at each locus, so association tests used only the typed subset. When HLA alleles, especially DR and DQ, strongly co-occurred, attributing TCR associations to individual alleles was difficult. Some IMGT-functional V segments, including TRBV6-2 and TRBV6-3, could not be distinguished by the 87-base-pair reads and were therefore excluded. In a later analysis, some 17,000 TCR beta sequences were associated with specific HLA alleles at a false discovery rate of 0.05. A later genetic analysis reported fewer N-insertions in productive TCRs among donors in an Asian-associated ancestry cluster than the approximately 670-donor mean. Compared with equally common non-associated chains, HLA-associated TCR beta chains in a later analysis were more clonally expanded and had lower generation probabilities. A further reported finding was that TCR beta sequences accurately predicted the HLA-A and HLA-B alleles for most subjects in the first cohort. A group of highly shared sequence variants was considered likely to be a technical artifact of the sequencing pipeline. In a later analysis, most CMV-associated TCR beta chains were found to appear HLA-restricted, with HLA associations seemingly driven largely by CMV exposure. An earlier analysis of approximately 570 of the donors showed that most TCR beta V segments appeared in productive rearrangements either about 87% or about 30% of the time, which broadly matched IMGT annotations. Immune exposure information for the cohort was limited to CMV serostatus.

In total, more than 500 healthy bone marrow donors made up the cohort. At the time of sampling, every cohort member was nominally healthy, though immune exposures that went unrecorded were likely present. The donor tested CMV seropositive, placing the donor among the approximately 290 seropositive members of the cohort. A peripheral blood sample was collected from each donor, and TCR beta sequencing was performed on peripheral blood mononuclear cells. Genomic DNA extraction from the blood cell samples was performed with the Qiagen DNeasy Blood Extraction Kit. The library relied on the immunoSEQ multiplex PCR assay. The multiplex PCR relied on a mix of 60 forward primers for TCR Vbeta segments and 13 reverse primers for TCR Jbeta segments. The CDR3 region of rearranged TCR beta genes was amplified from genomic DNA with a multiplex PCR assay. Amplified TCR beta libraries were sequenced as 87-base-pair reads on the Illumina HiSeq System. On the study's bioinformatics: A later analysis counted tens of millions of unique TCR beta chains across the 640 or so repertoires, and some 11 million of these chains were shared by at least two donors. Raw reads were error-corrected and collapsed into unique sequences with a nearest-neighbor algorithm that merged closely related sequences to remove PCR and sequencing errors. Alignment of CDR3 sequences to IMGT reference sequences was used to assign V, D and J gene segments. For a sequence to be retained, a match of at least six nucleotides to both a V gene segment and a J gene segment was required. A rearrangement was called productive if the CDR3 had no stop codons and remained in frame with V and J, and every other rearrangement was called non-productive. CDR3 was defined by IMGT convention, running from the second conserved V-encoded cysteine to the conserved J-encoded phenylalanine. In an earlier analysis of more than 550 of the donors, sequences lacking an unambiguous match to a single V gene segment were excluded. In an earlier analysis of approximately 590 of the donors, a V segment was called functional when productive rearrangements were above 56.7%, and segregating when the standard deviation between donors exceeded 5%. A statistical classification framework was developed to diagnose cytomegalovirus status using the catalog of TCR beta chain sequences. In a later analysis, V and J genes were assigned by comparing TCR nucleotide sequences against IMGT/GENE-DB human TR gene sequences. A later analysis assigned CDR3 sequences and most-parsimonious VDJ recombination scenarios with the TCRdist pipeline. In a later analysis, each TCR beta chain was defined by its CDR3 amino acid sequence together with its V-gene family, and reads without a unique V-gene family were excluded. As a way to deal with suspected cross-contamination and a sequencing artifact, a later analysis dropped 500 to 700 nucleotide sequences that were highly shared and had low generation probability. A later analysis calculated a clonal expansion index for each public chain from normalized within-repertoire ranks of inferred template counts. In a later analysis, generation probabilities were computed using a VDJ recombination model fitted to out-of-frame rearrangements, and the results were checked against IGoR. In a later analysis, hypergeometric tests were used to score TCR-TCR, TCR-HLA and TCR-CMV co-occurrence, with a repertoire-size bias correction applied to TCR pairs. In a later analysis, false discovery rates were estimated by permuting HLA or CMV assignments 20 times. In a later analysis, co-occurring TCRs were grouped with DBSCAN, and TCRdist sequence similarity was added when clustering was performed within HLA-allele-positive subsets. For co-occurrence clustering, repertoires with fewer than 30,000 or more than 120,000 public chains were excluded, along with about five repertoires with anomalous nucleotide sharing. Sourced from immuneACCESS, this table was stored by TCRdb with only in-frame sequences that have V and J called. A share of the clones is absent; for the studies checked, an unresolved V gene accounts for under half, and the remainder has no known explanation. The DNA gave D and trimming, while V, J and clone size come from that table. Here the sample has over 130,000 clones; 50% to 75% occur a single time. The ten largest clones capture approximately 6.6% of the sample.

A few counts support this clone. Its antigen target is currently unknown. No qualities accompany the bases; no much larger clone lies one base away. Taken from cysteine to phenylalanine, the CDR3 has 12 residues. CDR3 DNA is the only sequence kept; it has 36 bases, read in frame from the first base. The junction carries 12 bases between V and J, which are trimmed by 6 bases and 6 bases respectively. The germline V gene (reference sequence) gives CDR1 as LNHDA and CDR2 as SQIVND. The sequence derives from an older woman in good health and CMV-seropositive. The rearranged chain carries TRBV19 and TRBJ2-7, with a tentative D gene TRBD1 over 6 matching bases. The sample taken for sequencing was PBMCs. The CDR3: CASSLRDTEQYF. The DNA sequence follows: TGTGCCAGTAGCCTCCGGGACACCGAGCAGTACTTC.